The present T cell receptor (beta chain) was sequenced within a study of blood T cell repertoires in COVID-19. Study details: There were acute and convalescent COVID-19 samples, and they came from the United States, Italy and Spain. The analysed material was cDNA or gDNA that came from T cells, B-cell-depleted T cells, or PBMCs.

The CDR3 sequence is 14 residues long. Germline loops: CDR1 SGHTA, CDR2 FQGNSA. The V end was cut by 7 bases, the J end by 4 bases, with 11 bases between. Original analysis: Amplified reference gene primers provided the basis for estimating nucleated cell counts. Measured with immunoSEQ multiplex PCR; TCRdb has only the in-frame clones, and not every one. V and J calls and clone size are copied from that table; D and trimming were computed from the DNA. The table lists 170,000 or so clones, just under 90% of them singletons, with about 0.96% in the top ten. The J gene is TRBJ1-6, the V gene TRBV7-2; D possibly corresponds to TRBD1 (6 bases). The clonotype comes from a woman aged 18-29 years who had recovered from COVID-19. The sequenced sample was peripheral blood. The CDR3 protein is CASTEQGYNSPLHF. CDR3 coding DNA: TGTGCCAGCACCGAACAGGGATATAATTCACCCCTCCACTTT.